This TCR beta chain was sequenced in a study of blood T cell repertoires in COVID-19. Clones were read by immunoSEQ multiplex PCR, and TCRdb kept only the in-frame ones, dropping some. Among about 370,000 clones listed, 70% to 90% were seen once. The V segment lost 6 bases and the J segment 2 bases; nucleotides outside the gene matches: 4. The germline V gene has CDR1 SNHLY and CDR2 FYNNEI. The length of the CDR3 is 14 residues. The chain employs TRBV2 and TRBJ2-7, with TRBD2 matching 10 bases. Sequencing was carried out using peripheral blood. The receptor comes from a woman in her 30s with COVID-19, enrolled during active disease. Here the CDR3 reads CASSRTSGTYEQYF. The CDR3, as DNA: TGTGCCAGCAGCAGGACTAGCGGTACCTACGAGCAGTACTTC.